This is a list of T cell receptor beta chains from one sample in a study of technical replicates of blood from a handful of donors. Sequenced by immunoSEQ multiplex PCR; TCRdb stores in-frame clones only, minus some. The sample yields about 72,000 clones, roughly 96% seen once. Source material: T cells isolated from PBMCs. The receptors were gathered from a human donor in good health. Each CDR3 is given with its conserved first and last residue. D genes are given only for firm matches. Rows may omit the clone size; those that give it use once, few, many or a size class.

abundance	v_gene	j_gene	d_gene	CDR3nt	CDR3aa
NA	TRBV7-8	TRBJ2-1	TRBD2	TGTGCCAGCAGCTTATTAGCGGGAGGGCCGTTGATCAATGAGCAGTTCTTC	CASSLLAGGPLINEQFF
NA	TRBV6-1	TRBJ2-3	NA	TGTGCCAGCAGTGACTACGGGGATACGCAGTATTTT	CASSDYGDTQYF
NA	TRBV19	TRBJ1-1	NA	TGTGCCACCTCTCCCACAGTCATGAACACTGAAGCTTTCTTT	CATSPTVMNTEAFF
NA	TRBV11-2	TRBJ2-2	NA	TGTGCCAGCAGCTTAAACGGTGGCGGCACCGGGGAGCTGTTTTTT	CASSLNGGGTGELFF
NA	TRBV30	TRBJ2-5	TRBD2	TGTGCCTGGAGTAAACGGACTAGTGGGAAAGAGACCCAGTACTTC	CAWSKRTSGKETQYF
NA	TRBV7-2	TRBJ2-3	NA	TGTGCCAGCAGCTTCGGGTTTGCAGGGGTAGATACGCAGTATTTT	CASSFGFAGVDTQYF
NA	TRBV28	TRBJ2-2	TRBD2	TGTGCCAGCAGTTTAACCCGTGGACTAGCGGGAGGTAGGGCCGGGGAGCTGTTTTTT	CASSLTRGLAGGRAGELFF
NA	TRBV4-1	TRBJ1-4	TRBD1	TGCGCCAGCAGCCAAGATAGCAGGGGGAATGAAAAGCTGTTTTTT	CASSQDSRGNEKLFF
NA	TRBV19	TRBJ2-7	NA	TGTGCCAGTAGTCCACTGGGAGTTAGCTACGAGCAGTACTTC	CASSPLGVSYEQYF
NA	TRBV10-1	TRBJ1-2	TRBD1	TGCGCCAGCAGCCCGGCAGGGACAGCATATGGCTACACCTTC	CASSPAGTAYGYTF
NA	TRBV4-1	TRBJ2-2	NA	TGCGCCAGCAGCCAAGACGGGAACACCGGGGAGCTGTTTTTT	CASSQDGNTGELFF
NA	TRBV28	TRBJ2-7	TRBD2	TGTGCCAGCAGCATCCTAGCGGGAGCTTCCTACGAGCAGTACTTC	CASSILAGASYEQYF
NA	TRBV28	TRBJ2-7	TRBD1	TGTGCCAGCAGTCACCGAAGTCAGGGGGCCTACGAGCAGTACTTC	CASSHRSQGAYEQYF
NA	TRBV6-6	TRBJ2-7	TRBD1	TGTGCCAGCAGCCCCCGTCAGGGGGTCTACGAGCAGTACTTC	CASSPRQGVYEQYF
NA	TRBV28	TRBJ1-1	NA	TGTGCCAGCAGTTTGGCAGGGGTCCCTGAAGCTTTCTTT	CASSLAGVPEAFF
once	TRBV4-1	TRBJ2-2	NA	TGCGCCAGCAGCCAATTTACTACCGGGACCGGGGAGCTGTTTTTT	CASSQFTTGTGELFF
NA	TRBV30	TRBJ1-6	TRBD1	TGTGCCTGGAGTTTTAGACAGGGGATGAATTCACCCCTCCACTTT	CAWSFRQGMNSPLHF
NA	TRBV7-9	TRBJ2-5	TRBD2	TGTGCCAGCAGTTATGGAGGGGGTAGCGGGGGTCAGGAGGAGACCCAGTACTTC	CASSYGGGSGGQEETQYF
NA	TRBV28	TRBJ1-4	NA	TGTGCCAGCAGTCGAACTGGCAGGGGAGGGTTAAGGGAAAAACTGTTTTTT	CASSRTGRGGLREKLFF
NA	TRBV7-2	TRBJ2-1	TRBD2	TGTGCCAGCAGCTTAGCGGCGGGGGTCTACAATGAGCAGTTCTTC	CASSLAAGVYNEQFF
NA	TRBV11-3	TRBJ1-5	NA	TGTGCCAGCAGCCCCCCTAGCGGCAATCAGCCCCAGCATTTT	CASSPPSGNQPQHF
NA	TRBV30	TRBJ2-7	TRBD2	TGTGCCTGGAGTTTGGGTAGCGGGGGGGCCTACGAGCAGTACTTC	CAWSLGSGGAYEQYF
NA	TRBV30	TRBJ1-1	NA	TGTGGGGCTAAGCTAATCACTGAAGCTTTCTTT	CGAKLITEAFF
NA	TRBV2	TRBJ1-1	NA	TGTGCCAGCAGTACCACAGGGAACACTGAAGCTTTCTTT	CASSTTGNTEAFF
NA	TRBV11-3	TRBJ2-5	TRBD2	TGTGCCAGCAGCTTAAGACCTAGCGGGAGCCCAAATAAAGAGACCCAGTACTTC	CASSLRPSGSPNKETQYF
NA	TRBV7-9	TRBJ1-2	TRBD1	TGTGCCAGCAGCTTAGAGGACAGGGGAACCAGGGGTACTGGCTACACCTTC	CASSLEDRGTRGTGYTF
medium-sized	TRBV2	TRBJ1-1	NA	TGTGCCAGCAGTGGGGCCCCATCCACTGAAGCTTTCTTT	CASSGAPSTEAFF
NA	TRBV6-4	TRBJ1-2	NA	TGTGCCAGCAGGCCGACAGGAACTAACTATGGCTACACCTTC	CASRPTGTNYGYTF
NA	TRBV7-9	TRBJ2-1	NA	TGTGCCAGCAGCCCATCGGACACCAGCAATGAGCAGTTCTTC	CASSPSDTSNEQFF
NA	TRBV27	TRBJ2-7	NA	TGTGCCAGCAGCGGGACTCCCGGAGCTTACGAGCAGTACTTC	CASSGTPGAYEQYF
NA	TRBV6-5	TRBJ2-5	NA	TGTGCCAGCAGTTACTTAGCAGGGGAGACCCAGTACTTC	CASSYLAGETQYF
NA	TRBV30	TRBJ2-5	NA	TGTGCCTGGAATAAGAGGGGGGGGGTCCGGGAGACCCAGTACTTC	CAWNKRGGVRETQYF
NA	TRBV7-8	TRBJ1-2	TRBD1	TGTGCCAGCAGCTCACTCAATACAGGGGGCGCGGGTGGCTACACCTTC	CASSSLNTGGAGGYTF
NA	TRBV19	TRBJ1-4	NA	TGTGCCACTGCGAGGGCTTCGAATGAAAAACTGTTTTTT	CATARASNEKLFF
NA	TRBV5-1	TRBJ2-5	TRBD2	TGCGCCAGCAGCTGGTCCGGGACTACTCAAGAGACCCAGTACTTC	CASSWSGTTQETQYF
NA	TRBV4-1	TRBJ1-4	TRBD1	TGCGCCAGCAGCCAGGTACTTACCGGGACAGGGGCCTATGAAAAACTGTTTTTT	CASSQVLTGTGAYEKLFF
NA	TRBV15	TRBJ2-3	NA	TGTGCCACCAGCAGAGTCGAGGTTCCAGATACGCAGTATTTT	CATSRVEVPDTQYF
NA	TRBV6-1	TRBJ2-1	TRBD1	TGTGCCAGCAGGGACAGGGAGAGCTCCTACAATGAGCAGTTCTTC	CASRDRESSYNEQFF
NA	TRBV2	TRBJ2-5	NA	TGTGCCAGCAGTGAACTAAGGGCAGGGAAGACCCAGTACTTC	CASSELRAGKTQYF
NA	TRBV11-1	TRBJ2-1	TRBD2	TGTGCCAGCAGCGGAGCAGGGACTAGCGTGTGGAATGAGCAGTTCTTC	CASSGAGTSVWNEQFF
NA	TRBV11-2	TRBJ2-1	TRBD1	TGTGCCAGCAGCTTATGGGACAGGGGTCACCTGGGGCAGTTCTTC	CASSLWDRGHLGQFF
NA	TRBV10-3	TRBJ2-7	TRBD2	TGTGCCATCAGTGAGCGGACTAGCGGGAGTCTCGAGCAGTACTTC	CAISERTSGSLEQYF
few	TRBV2	TRBJ1-6	NA	TGTGCCAGCAGTGAAGGGGTCTTCGGGAACTCACCCCTCCACTTT	CASSEGVFGNSPLHF
NA	TRBV11-3	TRBJ2-1	TRBD2	TGTGCCAGCAGCTTAGGTCTAGCGGGAGGCGCCCAGCAGTTCTTC	CASSLGLAGGAQQFF
once	TRBV29-1	TRBJ2-5	NA	TGCAGCGTTGCCCGAAGCCAAGCAGGGACCCAGTACTTC	CSVARSQAGTQYF
NA	TRBV6-1	TRBJ1-5	NA	TGTGCCAGCAGTGAAGAGGCAGGGGTTGGCAGCAATCAGCCCCAGCATTTT	CASSEEAGVGSNQPQHF